One and the same sample provided the 6 T cell receptor beta chains below, sequenced in a study of cytomegalovirus exposure and HLA in healthy donors. In the PCR, 60 Vbeta and 13 Jbeta primers were used. TCRdb's copy holds only in-frame clones and misses some; the assay was immunoSEQ multiplex PCR. The sample lists 120,000 or so clones, about four fifths occurring once. Sequenced material: PBMCs. Source of these receptors: a woman between 18 and 29 years old in good health and CMV-seronegative.

The chain employs TRBV5-5 and TRBJ1-2; D not resolved. Germline V CDR1 and CDR2: SGHKS, YYEKEE (reference sequence). The CDR3 is 13 residues long. The germline V and J ends were trimmed by 1 base and 2 bases, with 6 bases remaining between them. CDR3 loop: CASSLSGNYGYTF. The CDR3 DNA sequence: TGTGCCAGCAGCTTGTCCGGGAACTATGGCTACACCTTC.

This clone was seen just once. The chain is built from TRBV5-5 and TRBJ1-1; D gene uncertain. V was trimmed by 2 bases and J by 1 base, leaving 6 bases between them. The CDR3 is made up of 13 amino acids. CDR1 is SGHKS, CDR2 YYEKEE, per germline (reference sequence). The CDR3 region is CASSFTANTEAFF. Written as DNA, the CDR3 is TGTGCCAGCAGCTTTACAGCGAACACTGAAGCTTTCTTT.

CDR3 sequence (DNA): TGTGCCAGCAGCTTCTGGCCCTCAGAGACCCAGTACTTC. It yields the protein CASSFWPSETQYF. This sequence joins TRBV7-9 and TRBJ2-5; D is unresolved. The CDR3 covers 13 residues. V dropped 3 bases and J dropped 4 bases, with 9 bases sitting between them. Germline lookup yields CDR1 SEHNR and CDR2 FQNEAQ (reference sequence). Full variable domain (remainder filled in from reference TRBV7-9 and TRBJ2-5): DTGVSQNPRHKITKRGQNVTFRCDPISEHNRLYWYRQTLGQGPEFLTYFQNEAQLEKSRLLSDRFSAERPKGSFSTLEIQRTEQGDSAMYLCASSFWPSETQYFGPGTRLLVL.

The V call is TRBV7-3, the J call TRBJ1-2; a weak D match, TRBD1 (6 bases). Germline-derived CDR1 and CDR2 are SGHTA and FQGTGA. The V gene lost 5 bases and the J gene lost 6 bases, with 16 bases spanning the gap. The CDR3 runs 14 residues. CDR3 protein: CASSTSGGLDGYTF. In DNA form, the CDR3 reads TGTGCCAGCAGCACGTCGGGGGGGCTAGATGGCTACACCTTC.

This clone occurred a few times. This chain uses TRBV6-6 with TRBJ2-1; a possible D gene is TRBD2 (5 bases). The CDR3 spans 14 residues. V lost 2 bases to trimming and J lost 6 bases, with 11 bases between them. Germline assignment: CDR1 MNHNY and CDR2 SVGAGI (reference sequence). In nucleotides, the CDR3 is TGTGCCAGCAGTTACGTGGCTAGCAGCAATGAGCAGTTCTTC. Protein sequence: CASSYVASSNEQFF.

About this clone: In the same sample, other DNA sequences code for this CDR3. The J gene is TRBJ1-2, the V gene TRBV10-3; 7 positions agree with TRBD1. CDR1 and CDR2 from the germline V gene are ENHRY and SYGVKD. J was trimmed by 2 bases and V by 5 bases; bases with no gene match: 2. The CDR3 loop spans 13 amino acids. The DNA for the CDR3 is TGTGCCATCAGTTCACAGGGGAACTATGGCTACACCTTC. Its protein is CAISSQGNYGYTF.